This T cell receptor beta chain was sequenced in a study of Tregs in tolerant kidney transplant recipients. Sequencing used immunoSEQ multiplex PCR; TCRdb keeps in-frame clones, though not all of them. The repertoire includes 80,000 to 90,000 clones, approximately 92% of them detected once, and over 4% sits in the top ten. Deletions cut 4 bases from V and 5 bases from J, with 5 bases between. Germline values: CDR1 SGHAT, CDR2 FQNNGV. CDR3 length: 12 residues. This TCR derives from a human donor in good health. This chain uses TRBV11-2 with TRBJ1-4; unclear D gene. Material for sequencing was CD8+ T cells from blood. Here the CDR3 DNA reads TGTGCCAGCAGCTCTCGGAATGAAAAACTGTTTTTT. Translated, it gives CASSSRNEKLFF.